These 9 T cell receptor beta chains were all obtained from the same sample, sequenced in a study of breast tumors, draining lymph nodes, adjacent tissues (dated by TCRdb to the mid-2010s). The lymph node samples were taken from the axillary draining lymph nodes of breast cancer patients. Libraries were constructed by multiplex PCR. The data were produced on an Illumina HiSeq 2000. TCRdb applied fastp at Q25 and MiXCR to the public reads, then kept only in-frame beta chains. Rows with a matching CDR3 protein are joined into one entry that keeps the most common DNA and genes. Within this sample are about 200,000 distinct CDR3 sequences, with roughly 31% of them counted one time only. Roughly 4.3% of the sample is held by the ten biggest clonotypes. Source material: axillary lymph node tissue. These receptors were collected from a female donor with breast cancer. Some clones in this sample may be carry-over from other donors' samples.

This clonotype was seen a few times. The V gene is TRBV19, the J gene TRBJ2-4; 11 bases align to TRBD2. Germline CDR1 and CDR2: LNHDA and SQIVND (reference sequence). Trimming at V came to 3 bases and at J to 1 base, leaving 8 bases not matched to a gene. This CDR3 spans 18 amino acids. The DNA of the CDR3 is TGTGCCAGTAGTATTCTAGGAGCTAGCGGGAGGGCCAAAAACATTCAGTACTTC. Translation gives CASSILGASGRAKNIQYF.

This chain joins TRBV18 and TRBJ1-4; 8 bases line up with TRBD1. The V segment lost 0 bases and the J segment 6 bases; nucleotides outside the gene matches: 6. CDR3 length equals 16 residues. CDR1 and CDR2 from the germline V gene are KGHSH and LQKENI. In nucleotides, the CDR3 is TGTGCCAGCTCACCACCGCAGACAGGGGTTTATGAAAAACTGTTTTTT. Its protein product is CASSPPQTGVYEKLFF.

This clonotype was detected a few times. A read error may be the cause here, since a much bigger clone is one base away. J is TRBJ2-3 and V is TRBV9, with TRBD2 as a possible D gene (6 bases). CDR1 SGDLS and CDR2 YYNGEE come from the germline V gene. The CDR3 totals 15 residues. The chain's CDR3 is CASSVGGQSTDTPYF. The CDR3 nucleotides are TGTGCCAGCAGCGTCGGGGGTCAGTCCACAGATACGCCGTATTTT.

A few counts support this clonotype. This chain uses TRBV2 with TRBJ1-1, with a possible D match to TRBD1 (5 bases). CDR3 length equals 11 residues. The germline CDR1 and CDR2 sequences are SNHLY and FYNNEI. Trimming took 6 bases from V and 11 from J, leaving 13 bases between them. For the CDR3, the DNA is TGTGCCAGCAGCACAGGAACCTCGGCTTTCTTT. Its translation is CASSTGTSAFF.

This clonotype was observed at least ten times. The chain joins TRBV12-3 or TRBV12-4 to TRBJ2-5, with TRBD2 matching over 7 bases. Trimming at V came to 5 bases and at J to 5 bases, leaving 8 bases not matched to a gene. The CDR3 totals 14 residues. This chain's CDR3 is CASSIGLVAETQYF. The DNA for the CDR3 is TGTGCCAGCAGTATCGGACTAGTCGCCGAGACCCAGTACTTC.

This clonotype was detected a few times. A single base separates this from a much larger clone, so it may be a read error. The gene calls are TRBV12-3 or TRBV12-4 and TRBJ1-2; tentative D call: TRBD1 (6 bases). CDR3 length: 14 amino acids. V lost 3 bases, J lost 2 bases, and 10 bases lay in between. CDR3 coding DNA: TGTGCCAGCAGTTTCGGGGGCGAGAACTATGGCTACACCTTC. Protein sequence: CASSFGGENYGYTF.

A note on this clonotype: A junction end diverges from the germline sequence, so it may reflect a read error. The chain links TRBV7-6 to TRBJ1-2; possible D gene TRBD1, 5 bases. Germline-derived CDR1 and CDR2 are SGHVS and FNYEAQ. The CDR3 contains 15 residues. The CDR3 sequence is CARGSRFQDLGGYPF. DNA of the CDR3: TGTGCCCGGGGGTCGCGGTTCCAAGACTTAGGAGGCTACCCCTTC.

A note on this clonotype: A much larger clonotype is one base distant, so this may be a read error. The J gene is TRBJ2-5, the V gene TRBV7-9, with a weak D call TRBD2 (6 bases). This CDR3 region has 14 residues. The V end lost 1 base, the J end lost 7 bases, and 13 bases lay between the germline ends. Germline CDR1 and CDR2: SEHNR and FQNEAQ (reference sequence). This CDR3 is CASSLDSHGGTQYF. For the CDR3, the DNA is TGTGCCAGCAGCTTAGATTCTCACGGGGGGACCCAGTACTTC.

This chain joins TRBV12-3 or TRBV12-4 and TRBJ1-3; D unclear. V was shortened by 3 bases and J by 3 bases, with 12 bases between the two germline ends. The CDR3 is 15 amino acids. In nucleotides, the CDR3 is TGTGCCAGCAGTTTGGGAGCCACCTATGGAAACACCATATATTTT. This encodes CASSLGATYGNTIYF.